This T cell receptor beta chain appears in the sequencing data of a study of cytomegalovirus exposure and HLA in healthy donors. Study-wide results and limits: A later analysis found TCR association rates differed by HLA locus, highest for DRB1 and lowest for HLA-C. A list of approximately 160 TCR beta chains associated with cytomegalovirus was given. Common viral pathogens (according to a later analysis) appeared linked to several of the most significant clusters.

Losses at the gene ends were 5 bases for V and 4 bases for J; bases not matched to a gene: 6. The CDR3 contains 15 residues. Germline assignment: CDR1 SGHVS and CDR2 FNYEAQ. When sampled, the donors appeared nominally healthy, though they likely had unrecorded immune exposures. The PCR contained 60 Vbeta and 13 Jbeta primers. Measured with immunoSEQ multiplex PCR; TCRdb has only the in-frame clones, and not every one. The table has some 150,000 clones, about 60% seen once; the top ten hold roughly 7%. Worth noting for this clone: Its antigen is undetermined.

The source is a woman aged 55 to 70 in good health and CMV-seropositive. Sequences were obtained from PBMCs. The chain has TRBV7-6 and TRBJ2-2, with 8 bases aligning to TRBD1. The CDR3 protein is CASSLDRAGTGELFF. The CDR3 DNA reads TGTGCCAGCAGCCTGGACAGGGCTGGCACCGGGGAGCTGTTTTTT.